This is a list of T cell receptor beta chains from one sample in a study of human T cells and chemical hapten exposure. In TCRdb, the RACE reads were re-called with MiXCR into one record per CDR3 protein. The table lists roughly 140,000 distinct CDR3 sequences, about 12% of them singletons. The sample here was whole blood, taken in connection with sensitization to the hapten diphenylcyclopropenone (DPC). All receptors derive from a woman in her 50s with alopecia areata. Some clones in this sample may be carry-over from other donors' samples. Each CDR3 is given with its conserved first and last residue. The order of the fields is J gene, V gene, CDR3 length, CDR3 protein.

TRBJ1-2,TRBV2,14,CASSEAGPGDGYTF
TRBJ1-2,TRBV29-1,14,CSVDIGRGFSGYTF
TRBJ1-6,TRBV7-3,15,CASSLDNKGNSPLHF
TRBJ1-1,TRBV29-1,14,CSVSPGQGKTEAFF
TRBJ2-1,TRBV5-1,15,CASSLIAGGPDEQFF
TRBJ1-4,TRBV2,15,CASSEVGGRSEKLFF
TRBJ2-4,TRBV19,15,CASTRKGLAGGIQYF
TRBJ2-1,TRBV27,14,CASSFHGSGNEQFF
TRBJ2-5,TRBV29-1,14,CSARLGAGVETQYF
TRBJ1-5,TRBV6-1,16,CASSEAWAASNQPQHF